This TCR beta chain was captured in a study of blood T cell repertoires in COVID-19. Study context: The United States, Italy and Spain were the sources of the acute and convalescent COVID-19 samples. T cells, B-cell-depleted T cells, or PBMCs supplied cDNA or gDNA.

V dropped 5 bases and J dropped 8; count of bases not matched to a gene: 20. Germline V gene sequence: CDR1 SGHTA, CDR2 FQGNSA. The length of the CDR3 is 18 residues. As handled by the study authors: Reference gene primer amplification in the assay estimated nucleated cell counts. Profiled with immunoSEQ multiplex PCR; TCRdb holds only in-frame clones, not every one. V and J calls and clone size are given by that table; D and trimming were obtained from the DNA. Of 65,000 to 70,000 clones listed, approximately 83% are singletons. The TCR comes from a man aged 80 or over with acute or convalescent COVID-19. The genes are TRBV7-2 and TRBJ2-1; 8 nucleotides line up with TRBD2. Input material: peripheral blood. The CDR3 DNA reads TGTGCCAGCAGCCCCCGGGTAGCGGGAAGCCGCTACATCCATGAGCAGTTCTTC. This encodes CASSPRVAGSRYIHEQFF.